This T cell receptor (beta chain) is drawn from a study of shared clonotypes between healthy human individuals. The table lists this clone with a count of one. This CDR3 spans 14 amino acids. V shed 7 bases, J shed 4 bases, and the junction held 4 bases outside the gene matches. Looked up from germline, CDR1 is SNHLY and CDR2 is FYNNEI. The method was immunoSEQ multiplex PCR; TCRdb's version includes in-frame clones alone and lacks a portion of them. The sample yields approximately 720,000 clones, approximately 90% seen once. The naive CD8 fraction comprised CD45RO-negative cells positively selected for CCR7 and excluded terminally differentiated effector memory CD45RA+ cells.

The chain couples TRBV2 to TRBJ1-5, with TRBD1 matching 10 bases. The sample comprised naive CD8+ T cells sorted from blood. This receptor was obtained from a young man in good health. The CDR3 DNA reads TGTGCCAGCACCTGGGACAGGGGAAATCAGCCCCAGCATTTT. This sequence encodes CASTWDRGNQPQHF.